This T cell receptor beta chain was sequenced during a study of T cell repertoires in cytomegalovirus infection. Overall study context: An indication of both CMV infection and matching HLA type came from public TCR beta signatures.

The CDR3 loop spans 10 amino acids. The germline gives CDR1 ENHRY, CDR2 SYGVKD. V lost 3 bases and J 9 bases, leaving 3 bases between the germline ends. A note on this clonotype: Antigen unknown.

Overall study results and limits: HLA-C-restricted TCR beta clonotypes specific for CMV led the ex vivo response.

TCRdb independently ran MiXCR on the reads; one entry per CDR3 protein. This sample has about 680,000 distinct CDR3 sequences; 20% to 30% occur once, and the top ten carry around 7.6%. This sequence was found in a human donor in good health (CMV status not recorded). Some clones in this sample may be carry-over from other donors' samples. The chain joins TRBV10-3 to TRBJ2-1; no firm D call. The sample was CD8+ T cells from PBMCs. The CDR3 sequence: CAISDGEQFF. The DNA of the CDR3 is TGTGCCATCAGTGACGGTGAGCAGTTCTTC.